The clone carrying this T cell receptor (beta chain) has only a few counts. The sample comes from a study of metastatic and nonmetastatic thyroid tumors. TCRdb used MiXCR to call clones anew from the PCR reads. The sample includes roughly 4,000 clones, around 35% of them seen just once. Germline lookup yields CDR1 MNHNS and CDR2 SASEGT. The CDR3 runs to 14 residues. Trimming removed 10 bases at V and 3 bases at J, with 15 bases between. Each patient went into thyroid surgery without having received any treatment. The sample consisted of adjacent normal tissue. The V and J genes are TRBV6-1 and TRBJ1-4; possibly TRBD1 for D (5 bases). This receptor was obtained from a male donor with papillary thyroid cancer or a benign thyroid nodule (not recorded which). Some clones in this sample may be carry-over from other donors' samples. The CDR3 spells CATAPRGANEKLFF. CDR3 nucleotides: TGTGCCACCGCTCCCCGGGGGGCTAATGAAAAACTGTTTTTT.